The 24 T cell receptor beta chains below all came from one sample that was sequenced in a study of identical twins. TCRdb analysed the 5' RACE reads with MiXCR anew, one entry per CDR3 protein. The sample holds some 500,000 distinct CDR3 sequences; less than 25% are singletons and the top ten take about 0.91%. These same data were also listed under a study on T cells expressing NK-cell markers.

The material sequenced was CD4+ T cells sorted from blood. These receptors were obtained from a young woman in good health.

This clonotype was counted between two and nine times. The chain is built from TRBV20-1 and TRBJ2-7; no reliable D call. The V and J ends lost 3 bases and 4 bases respectively, with 7 bases between them. The CDR3 runs 11 residues. The germline gives CDR1 DFQATT, CDR2 SNEGSKA (reference sequence). As DNA, the CDR3 is TGCAGTGCTAGTGTGGGATACGAGCAGTACTTC. Translated, it gives CSASVGYEQYF.

This clonotype has more than one count but fewer than ten. The V call is TRBV20-1, the J call TRBJ2-1; 9 bases line up with TRBD2. The V segment lost 6 bases and the J segment 0 bases; nucleotides outside the gene matches: 3. The CDR3 has 14 residues. Germline values: CDR1 DFQATT, CDR2 SNEGSKA (reference sequence). The CDR3 region has the DNA TGCAGTGCGTTAGCGGGGGTCTCCTACAATGAGCAGTTCTTC. Encoded protein: CSALAGVSYNEQFF.

The chain combines TRBV20-1 with TRBJ2-4; the D is unclear. The V and J ends lost 5 bases and 7 bases respectively, with 15 bases between them. The germline V gene has CDR1 DFQATT and CDR2 SNEGSKA (reference sequence). This CDR3 comprises 13 residues. CDR3 amino acids: CSAYHRATNIQYF. The CDR3 DNA follows: TGCAGTGCTTATCACAGAGCCACGAACATTCAGTACTTC.

This sequence joins TRBV20-1 and TRBJ1-1; 7 nucleotides match TRBD1. CDR1 and CDR2 (germline): DFQATT, SNEGSKA (reference sequence). CDR3 length: 14 amino acids. Unmatched junction bases numbered 4, after V lost 3 bases and J lost 0 bases. The CDR3 DNA reads as TGCAGTGCTAGCCCACAGGGGATGAACACTGAAGCTTTCTTT. This sequence encodes CSASPQGMNTEAFF.

This sequence joins TRBV20-1 and TRBJ1-1; perhaps TRBD1 as D (6 bases). The V gene's germline CDR1 is DFQATT and CDR2 SNEGSKA (reference sequence). Trimming left V 5 bases short and J 4 bases short, with 14 bases between. There are 13 residues in the CDR3. CDR3 sequence reads: CSAYKPGVTEAFF. CDR3 DNA sequence: TGCAGTGCTTACAAACCAGGGGTCACTGAAGCTTTCTTT.

CDR3 protein: CASYGTGSGNTEAFF. The CDR3, as DNA: TGTGCCAGCTACGGGACAGGGAGTGGTAACACTGAAGCTTTCTTT. This chain joins TRBV18 and TRBJ1-1; 9 positions match TRBD1. J was trimmed by 2 bases and V by 7 bases; bases with no gene match: 8. The CDR3 covers 15 residues. Germline assignment: CDR1 KGHSH and CDR2 LQKENI.

This sequence joins TRBV11-2 and TRBJ2-3; D unresolved. The CDR3 length is 15 residues. Germline CDR1 reads SGHAT; CDR2 reads FQNNGV. The V end lost 5 bases, the J end lost 1 base, and 13 bases lay between the germline ends. The CDR3 loop is CASSSVKGRTDTQYF. The CDR3 coding sequence is TGTGCCAGCAGCAGCGTTAAGGGCCGCACAGATACGCAGTATTTT.

This chain joins TRBV20-1 and TRBJ2-1; TRBD2 might be the D (5 bases). The germline V gene has CDR1 DFQATT and CDR2 SNEGSKA (reference sequence). Trimming left V 0 bases short and J 0 bases short, with 21 bases between. This CDR3 contains 19 residues. In DNA form, the CDR3 reads TGCAGTGCTAGAGACCGTGGACTCCGCTTAATCAGCTCCTACAATGAGCAGTTCTTC. It codes for CSARDRGLRLISSYNEQFF.

This clonotype showed up just a few times. The chain joins TRBV30 to TRBJ2-3; D call uncertain. The germline CDR1 and CDR2 sequences are GTSNPN and SVGIG (reference sequence). This CDR3 comprises 11 residues. Deletions cut 0 bases from V and 4 bases from J, with 2 bases between. The CDR3 DNA follows: TGTGCCTGGAGTGTACCAGATACGCAGTATTTT. Translated, it gives CAWSVPDTQYF.

This clonotype has more than one count but fewer than ten. The genes are TRBV19 and TRBJ2-4; 7 positions match TRBD1. The CDR3 has 14 amino acids. Trimming cost V 4 bases and J 7 bases; bases outside gene matches: 7. Germline V gene lookup returns CDR1 LNHDA and CDR2 SQIVND (reference sequence). The CDR3 sequence: CASSRDSLWNIQYF. The CDR3 DNA follows: TGTGCCAGTAGTAGGGACAGCCTGTGGAACATTCAGTACTTC.

The genes are TRBV6-5 and TRBJ2-3, with D perhaps TRBD2 (5 bases). Germline CDR1 MNHEY, CDR2 SVGAGI. Trimming stripped 6 bases from V and 8 bases from J, with 9 bases between. CDR3 length: 11 residues. CDR3 sequence (DNA): TGTGCCAGCAGCCAAGAGGGTACGCAGTATTTT. It codes for CASSQEGTQYF.

The chain couples TRBV27 to TRBJ2-1; D not certain. Germline V gene lookup returns CDR1 MNHEY and CDR2 SMNVEV (reference sequence). The CDR3 covers 14 residues. V gave up 5 bases and J gave up 9 bases, with 17 bases separating them. The CDR3 protein is CASSPLPLRGEQFF. DNA of the CDR3: TGTGCCAGCAGTCCCCTTCCCCTTCGAGGTGAGCAGTTCTTC.

The V and J genes are TRBV12-5 and TRBJ2-4; D call uncertain. The germline V and J ends were trimmed by 1 base and 10 bases, with 2 bases remaining between them. Germline V gene lookup returns CDR1 LGHNT and CDR2 FRNRAP. CDR3 length equals 10 residues. This chain's CDR3 is CASGLGIQYF. CDR3 bases: TGTGCTAGTGGTTTGGGAATTCAGTACTTC.

CDR3 protein: CSASSPSETQYF. CDR3 coding DNA: TGCAGTGCTAGTTCACCCTCGGAGACCCAGTACTTC. The V gene is TRBV20-1, the J gene TRBJ2-5, with D uncertain. The CDR3 loop spans 12 amino acids. V dropped 3 bases and J dropped 5 bases, with 10 bases sitting between them. Germline CDR1 reads DFQATT; CDR2 reads SNEGSKA (reference sequence).

The chain uses TRBV9 and TRBJ1-2, with D perhaps matching TRBD1 (6 bases). Germline V lookup: CDR1 SGDLS, CDR2 YYNGEE. Trimming shortened V by 4 bases and J by 4 bases, and 11 bases separated the two germline ends. The CDR3 consists of 13 residues. CDR3 DNA sequence: TGTGCCAGCAGCCCGGACAGCGGCTATGGCTACACCTTC. Protein sequence: CASSPDSGYGYTF.

V usage is TRBV20-1 and J usage is TRBJ2-5; 11 nucleotides align to TRBD2. V trimming: 7 bases; J trimming: 6 bases; junction bases outside the gene matches: 10. The CDR3 has 14 amino acids. CDR1 and CDR2 (germline): DFQATT, SNEGSKA (reference sequence). The CDR3 sequence is CSGAPGLAVQTQYF. The DNA for the CDR3 is TGCAGTGGAGCGCCGGGACTAGCGGTTCAGACCCAGTACTTC.

The chain employs TRBV5-1 and TRBJ2-7; 8 nucleotides align to TRBD1. This CDR3 is 14 amino acids long. Per the germline V gene, CDR1 is SGHRS and CDR2 is YFSETQ. J gave up 2 bases and V 4 bases, and 5 bases lay outside the gene matches. The CDR3 nucleotides read TGCGCCAGCAGCCCCTGGGACAGGACCTACGAGCAGTACTTC. It is translated as CASSPWDRTYEQYF.

In this sample, this clonotype turned up a few times. V is TRBV11-1 and J is TRBJ2-7; D not certain. Trimming shortened V by 2 bases and J by 3 bases, and 8 bases separated the two germline ends. The CDR3 runs to 13 residues. Germline CDR1 is SGHAT and CDR2 is FQDESV (reference sequence). DNA for the CDR3: TGTGCCAGCAGCTTAATACAGTTCTACGAGCAGTACTTC. This translates into CASSLIQFYEQYF.

This clonotype showed up many times. The chain carries TRBV5-1 and TRBJ1-2; a weak D match, TRBD1 (5 bases). Trimming removed 0 bases from V and 14 bases from J, with 14 bases in between. This CDR3 is built from 12 residues. From germline, CDR1 is SGHRS and CDR2 YFSETQ. The CDR3 loop reads CASSLAGQGETF. The CDR3 region has the DNA TGCGCCAGCAGCTTGGCCGGACAAGGAGAAACCTTC.

The chain uses TRBV20-1 and TRBJ2-7; 9 bases match TRBD1. Trimming cost V 3 bases and J 0 bases; bases outside gene matches: 3. Germline-derived CDR1 and CDR2 are DFQATT and SNEGSKA (reference sequence). The CDR3 has 14 residues. In nucleotides, the CDR3 is TGCAGTGCTAGTCGGGGACAGGGCTCCTACGAGCAGTACTTC. Protein sequence: CSASRGQGSYEQYF.

The V gene is TRBV5-1, the J gene TRBJ2-5, with D perhaps given as TRBD1 or TRBD2 (5 bases each). V lost 4 bases and J 5 bases, leaving 12 bases between the germline ends. The length of the CDR3 is 13 residues. Germline CDR1 reads SGHRS; CDR2 reads YFSETQ. CDR3 protein: CASSGGVSETQYF. The CDR3 DNA sequence: TGCGCCAGCAGCGGGGGAGTTTCTGAGACCCAGTACTTC.

The rearrangement uses TRBV20-1 and TRBJ2-1; the D call may be TRBD1 or TRBD2 (5 bases each). With 6 bases removed from V and 3 bases from J, the gap between germline ends came to 15 bases. Germline-derived CDR1 and CDR2 are DFQATT and SNEGSKA (reference sequence). The CDR3 is 14 amino acids. The CDR3 bases are TGCAGTGCCCGTAGGGGACGGAACTACAATGAGCAGTTCTTC. This gives the protein CSARRGRNYNEQFF.

The genes are TRBV6-2 or TRBV6-3 and TRBJ2-5; TRBD2 aligns across 8 bases. Germline CDR1 and CDR2: MNHEY and SVGEGT. CDR3 length: 17 amino acids. Unmatched junction bases numbered 11, after V lost 0 bases and J lost 5 bases. As DNA, the CDR3 is TGTGCCAGCAGTTACTCGATCCGGGAGGGCCCCCACGAGACCCAGTACTTC. Protein sequence: CASSYSIREGPHETQYF.

The J gene is TRBJ2-1, the V gene TRBV12-3 or TRBV12-4, with D perhaps matching TRBD1 (6 bases). V lost 7 bases, J lost 6 bases, and 10 bases lay in between. The CDR3 contains 12 residues. CDR3 protein: CASNNRVNEQFF. The CDR3, as DNA: TGTGCCAGCAACAACAGGGTCAATGAGCAGTTCTTC.